The 32 T cell receptor beta chains below come from one sample, sequenced in a study of blood T cell repertoires in COVID-19. Sequencing used immunoSEQ multiplex PCR; TCRdb keeps in-frame clones, though not all of them. The table records approximately 270,000 clones, more than 75% of them present only once. Source material: peripheral blood. The receptors here all came from a man between 35 and 55 years old with active or convalescent COVID-19.

V gene TRBV18 combines with J gene TRBJ2-7, with 8 bases lining up with TRBD2. The CDR3 spans 16 residues. CDR1 and CDR2 (germline): KGHSH, LQKENI. Losses at the gene ends were 5 bases for V and 2 bases for J; bases not matched to a gene: 11. CDR3 amino acids: CASSTIAGKRAYEQYF. For the CDR3, the DNA is TGTGCCAGCTCAACTATAGCGGGGAAACGAGCCTACGAGCAGTACTTC. The full variable domain, rest sourced from reference TRBV18 and TRBJ2-7, is NAGVMQNPRHLVRRRGQEARLRCSPMKGHSHVYWYRQLPEEGLKFMVYLQKENIIDESGMPKERFSAEFPKEGPSILRIQQVVRGDSAAYFCASSTIAGKRAYEQYFGPGTRLTVT.

The V call is TRBV24-1, the J call TRBJ2-1; 11 bases agree with TRBD2. Looked up from germline, CDR1 is KGHDR and CDR2 is SFDVKD. V shed 9 bases, J shed 2 bases, and the junction held 8 bases outside the gene matches. The CDR3 sequence is 16 residues long. The CDR3 here is CATSSTSGDAYNEQFF. CDR3 in DNA: TGTGCCACCTCTTCGACTAGCGGGGACGCCTACAATGAGCAGTTCTTC.

The rearrangement uses TRBV3-1 (or the pseudogene TRBV3-2) and TRBJ1-5; no reliable D call. Per germline, CDR1 LGHDT and CDR2 YNNKEL (reference sequence). The CDR3 loop spans 13 amino acids. V shed 2 bases and J shed 5 bases, with 7 bases lying between them. In DNA form, the CDR3 reads TGTGCCAGCAGCCAAAGGAGGGATCAGCCCCAGCATTTT. Its translation: CASSQRRDQPQHF.

The CDR3 here is CATSKGVLPYQETQYF. The CDR3, as DNA: TGTGCCACCAGTAAAGGGGTTCTCCCGTACCAAGAGACCCAGTACTTC. V is TRBV24-1 and J is TRBJ2-5, with a weak D call TRBD1 (5 bases). The germline V gene encodes CDR1 KGHDR and CDR2 SFDVKD. The CDR3 consists of 16 residues. Between the trimmed V and J ends, which lost 6 bases and 0 bases, there was a span of 16 bases.

The chain employs TRBV9 and TRBJ2-3; 14 bases map to TRBD2. The CDR3 is made up of 16 amino acids. The V gene end was trimmed by 4 bases and the J gene end by 5 bases; junction bases not matched to a gene: 6. Germline values: CDR1 SGDLS, CDR2 YYNGEE. The CDR3 DNA sequence: TGTGCCAGCAGCCCGGGACTAGCGGGAGCGGGAGATACGCAGTATTTT. Amino acids: CASSPGLAGAGDTQYF.

The V and J genes are TRBV13 and TRBJ2-1; D may be TRBD2 (5 bases). CDR1 PRHDT and CDR2 FYEKMQ come from the germline V gene (reference sequence). V gave up 5 bases and J gave up 2 bases, with 16 bases separating them. The CDR3 contains 16 residues. Here the CDR3 reads CASSRPTSGTYNEQFF. The CDR3 nucleotides read TGTGCCAGCAGCCGCCCTACCAGCGGTACCTACAATGAGCAGTTCTTC. Supplemented by reference TRBV13 and TRBJ2-1, the full variable domain reads AAGVIQSPRHLIKEKRETATLKCYPIPRHDTVYWYQQGPGQDPQFLISFYEKMQSDKGSIPDRFSAQQFSDYHSELNMSSLELGDSALYFCASSRPTSGTYNEQFFGPGTRLTVL.

This chain's CDR3 is CASSLVTVNSPLHF. The CDR3 region has the DNA TGTGCCAGCAGCTTGGTAACGGTGAATTCACCCCTCCACTTT. The rearrangement uses TRBV5-5 and TRBJ1-6; D not resolved. The CDR3 has 14 amino acids. Germline assignment: CDR1 SGHKS and CDR2 YYEKEE (reference sequence). Trimming cost V 0 bases and J 7 bases, with 8 bases left between them.

This clone was found once. The genes are TRBV11-3 and TRBJ2-3, with D perhaps matching TRBD1 (5 bases). CDR1 is SGHNT and CDR2 is YENEEA in the germline V gene. V lost 3 bases to trimming and J lost 1 base, with 8 bases between them. The CDR3 has 14 amino acids. The CDR3 DNA sequence: TGTGCCAGCAGCTTTGGCAGGGGCACAGATACGCAGTATTTT. It codes for CASSFGRGTDTQYF.

V and J are TRBV30 and TRBJ1-5; maybe TRBD1 (5 bases). CDR3 length equals 15 residues. Trimming took 3 bases from V and 3 from J, leaving 15 bases between them. Per germline, CDR1 GTSNPN and CDR2 SVGIG (reference sequence). CDR3 loop: CAWSATGLTNQPQHF. The CDR3 coding sequence is TGTGCCTGGAGCGCGACGGGACTGACCAATCAGCCCCAGCATTTT.

V and J are TRBV7-2 and TRBJ2-1; TRBD2 agrees at 8 bases. V lost 5 bases to trimming and J lost 9 bases; unmatched junction nucleotides: 6. Germline V lookup: CDR1 SGHTA, CDR2 FQGNSA. The CDR3 totals 13 residues. The CDR3 reads CASSPGGEGEQFF. The CDR3 DNA sequence: TGTGCCAGCAGCCCGGGGGGGGAGGGTGAGCAGTTCTTC.

This sequence joins TRBV11-3 and TRBJ2-5; 10 bases map to TRBD1. CDR1 is SGHNT, CDR2 YENEEA, per germline. This CDR3 has 15 residues. The ends lost 5 bases at V and 5 bases at J; junction bases unmatched: 8. CDR3 region: CASSPGQGEGETQYF. The CDR3 bases are TGTGCCAGCAGCCCCGGACAGGGGGAAGGGGAGACCCAGTACTTC.

The chain couples TRBV24-1 to TRBJ2-1, with 13 bases fitting TRBD2. In germline, CDR1 is KGHDR, CDR2 SFDVKD. There are 16 residues in the CDR3. V was clipped by 4 bases and J by 10 bases; unmatched bases: 9. In nucleotides, the CDR3 is TGTGCCACCAGTGACCGAACTAGCGGGAGGGCTGGGGAGCAGTTCTTC. Its protein product is CATSDRTSGRAGEQFF.

The gene calls are TRBV5-4 and TRBJ2-3; TRBD2 is a possible D gene (5 bases). CDR1 is SGHNT, CDR2 YYREEE, per germline (reference sequence). The CDR3 runs 15 residues. V was pared by 4 bases and J by 4 bases, with 16 bases between. The DNA of the CDR3 is TGTGCCAGCAGCCCGAGCGGCGGGTCGGCAGATACGCAGTATTTT. It yields the protein CASSPSGGSADTQYF.

A word on this clone: A read error may account for a junction end that differs from germline. The V gene is TRBV5-6, the J gene TRBJ2-7; 7 positions agree with TRBD2. The CDR3 totals 12 residues. The germline V gene has CDR1 SGHDT and CDR2 YYEEEE. The CDR3 spells CASSFSTGLLDF. The CDR3 region has the DNA TGTGCCAGCAGCTTTAGTACGGGACTATTGGACTTC.

This chain uses TRBV19 with TRBJ1-1, with a possible D match to TRBD1 (5 bases). V was shortened by 7 bases and J by 1 base, with 10 bases between the two germline ends. The CDR3 extends over 13 amino acids. The germline CDR1 and CDR2 sequences are LNHDA and SQIVND (reference sequence). In DNA, the CDR3 is TGTGCCAGTATACGGGGGGGGAACACTGAAGCTTTCTTT. Amino acid sequence: CASIRGGNTEAFF.

The V gene is TRBV6-1, the J gene TRBJ1-2; 10 bases agree with TRBD1. The germline CDR1 and CDR2 sequences are MNHNS and SASEGT. The CDR3 is 16 residues long. Trimming removed 3 bases from V and 5 bases from J; junction bases left unmatched: 9. The CDR3 sequence is CASSDGRDRGVYGYTF. The CDR3 DNA follows: TGTGCCAGCAGTGATGGAAGGGACAGGGGTGTGTATGGCTACACCTTC.

The J gene is TRBJ2-7, the V gene TRBV15, with TRBD2 matching over 8 bases. V shed 2 bases and J 5 bases; nucleotides not matched to a gene: 2. CDR3 length: 13 residues. Germline loops: CDR1 LNHNV, CDR2 YYDKDF (reference sequence). The CDR3: CATSRTGLDEQYF. CDR3 bases: TGTGCCACCAGCAGAACGGGACTAGACGAGCAGTACTTC.

This chain connects TRBV5-1 to TRBJ2-7; D gene unclear. The germline gives CDR1 SGHRS, CDR2 YFSETQ. V lost 0 bases and J 4 bases, leaving 11 bases between the germline ends. This CDR3 spans 14 amino acids. CDR3 DNA: TGCGCCAGCAGCTTGGAAGTAGAGACATACGAGCAGTACTTC. Protein: CASSLEVETYEQYF.

V usage is TRBV15 and J usage is TRBJ2-7; 7 nucleotides align to TRBD1. V lost 6 bases to trimming and J lost 3 bases; unmatched junction nucleotides: 5. The CDR3 covers 13 residues. Germline CDR1 LNHNV, CDR2 YYDKDF (reference sequence). CDR3 nucleotide sequence: TGTGCCACCAGTGCGGACAGGTTCTACGAGCAGTACTTC. This codes for CATSADRFYEQYF.

The J gene is TRBJ1-3, the V gene TRBV3-1 (or the pseudogene TRBV3-2), with 11 positions matching TRBD1. The trim removed 1 base at V and 4 bases at J, leaving 9 bases unmatched. Germline-derived CDR1 and CDR2 are LGHDT and YNNKEL (reference sequence). CDR3 size: 18 residues. CDR3: CASSQGTGGINIGNTIYF. Here the CDR3 DNA reads TGTGCCAGCAGCCAAGGGACAGGGGGCATCAACATCGGAAACACCATATATTTT.

CDR3 in amino acids: CASSGTFSYNSPLHF. The CDR3 DNA sequence: TGTGCCAGCTCTGGGACATTCTCCTATAATTCACCCCTCCACTTT. V gene TRBV6-5 combines with J gene TRBJ1-6; D may be TRBD1 (6 bases). Trimming removed 8 bases at V and 0 bases at J, with 11 bases between. The CDR3 has 15 residues. Looked up from germline, CDR1 is MNHEY and CDR2 is SVGAGI.

The genes are TRBV18 and TRBJ1-1; 9 positions match TRBD1. Germline lookup yields CDR1 KGHSH and CDR2 LQKENI. The length of the CDR3 is 15 residues. Trimming cost V 3 bases and J 5 bases; bases outside gene matches: 7. CDR3 loop: CASSPPGTGMTEAFF. The CDR3 nucleotides are TGTGCCAGCTCACCTCCCGGGACAGGGATGACTGAAGCTTTCTTT.

This chain links TRBV6-6 with TRBJ2-1; D is perhaps TRBD2 (6 bases). CDR3 length: 14 amino acids. Germline assignment: CDR1 MNHNY and CDR2 SVGAGI (reference sequence). V dropped 8 bases and J dropped 0 bases, with 11 bases sitting between them. CDR3 in amino acids: CASWPTSSYNEQFF. In nucleotides, the CDR3 is TGTGCCAGCTGGCCGACTAGCTCCTACAATGAGCAGTTCTTC.

This clone was detected a few times. The chain uses TRBV9 and TRBJ1-2, with D perhaps TRBD1 (6 bases). Looked up from germline, CDR1 is SGDLS and CDR2 is YYNGEE. The CDR3 has 15 residues. The V gene lost 4 bases and the J gene lost 7 bases, with 20 bases spanning the gap. The CDR3 here is CASSPGGPHLAGYTF. CDR3 DNA: TGTGCCAGCAGCCCGGGGGGGCCTCACTTGGCTGGCTACACCTTC.

This clone came up once. The CDR3 sequence: CASSSGGQGRTQYF. The CDR3 DNA is TGTGCCAGCAGCTCCGGGGGGCAGGGTAGGACCCAGTACTTC. The chain uses TRBV11-2 and TRBJ2-5, with D tentatively TRBD2 (7 bases). With 4 bases removed from V and 7 bases from J, the gap between germline ends came to 16 bases. The CDR3 spans 14 residues. Germline V lookup: CDR1 SGHAT, CDR2 FQNNGV.

V gene TRBV30 combines with J gene TRBJ2-1; D perhaps matches TRBD1 (6 bases). Deletions cut 1 base from V and 2 bases from J, with 15 bases between. There are 16 residues in the CDR3. CDR1 is GTSNPN and CDR2 is SVGIG in the germline V gene (reference sequence). In DNA form, the CDR3 reads TGTGCCTGGAGTGCCGGCAGGAGGACAGCCTACAATGAGCAGTTCTTC. Protein sequence: CAWSAGRRTAYNEQFF. The full variable domain, completed using reference TRBV30 and TRBJ2-1, is SQTIHQWPATLVQPVGSPLSLECTVEGTSNPNLYWYRQAAGRGLQLLFYSVGIGQISSEVPQNLSASRPQDRQFILSSKKLLLSDSGFYLCAWSAGRRTAYNEQFFGPGTRLTVL.

The chain combines TRBV6-6 with TRBJ1-2; TRBD1 agrees at 7 bases. CDR1 is MNHNY, CDR2 SVGAGI, per germline (reference sequence). V lost 7 bases and J lost 2; bases outside the gene matches: 7. The CDR3 contains 14 residues. CDR3: CASTETGLNYGYTF. CDR3 nucleotides: TGTGCCAGCACTGAGACAGGGTTGAACTATGGCTACACCTTC.

The V and J genes are TRBV5-4 and TRBJ1-6; D gene unclear. The germline gives CDR1 SGHNT, CDR2 YYREEE (reference sequence). The length of the CDR3 is 13 residues. V was clipped by 3 bases and J by 11 bases, with 12 bases between them. CDR3 bases: TGTGCCAGCAGCTCAGGTAGTGGGCCACCCCTCCACTTT. Translation: CASSSGSGPPLHF.

This clone was counted only a few times. The chain uses TRBV29-1 and TRBJ1-1; 8 nucleotides agree with TRBD1. In germline, CDR1 is SQVTM, CDR2 ANQGSEA. Losses at the gene ends were 7 bases for V and 1 base for J; bases not matched to a gene: 8. The CDR3 runs to 14 residues. CDR3 sequence: CSASQGGPNTEAFF. The CDR3 nucleotides are TGCAGCGCCTCACAGGGGGGGCCGAACACTGAAGCTTTCTTT.

The rearrangement links TRBV6-5 to TRBJ2-1, with 9 bases identical to TRBD2. Germline values: CDR1 MNHEY, CDR2 SVGAGI. The junction had 3 bases not matched to a gene; V was cut back by 6 bases and J by 3 bases. The CDR3 spans 14 residues. CDR3 nucleotide sequence: TGTGCCAGCAGGGGACTAGCAGGCTACAATGAGCAGTTCTTC. Translation: CASRGLAGYNEQFF.

This clone was counted a single time. This chain connects TRBV25-1 to TRBJ2-3; D is possibly TRBD2 (5 bases). This CDR3 spans 13 amino acids. Germline assignment: CDR1 MGHDK and CDR2 SYGVNS. Trimming took off 10 bases at V and 7 bases at J, with 18 bases between the two ends. CDR3 region: CATERFYGNTQYF. In DNA, the CDR3 is TGTGCCACCGAACGTTTCTACGGGAATACGCAGTATTTT. The variable domain in full, completed from reference TRBV25-1 and TRBJ2-3, reads EADIYQTPRYLVIGTGKKITLECSQTMGHDKMYWYQQDPGMELHLIHYSYGVNSTEKGDLSSESTVSRIRTEHFPLTLESARPSHTSQYLCATERFYGNTQYFGPGTRLTVL.

The V call is TRBV19, the J call TRBJ1-4; TRBD1 agrees at 9 bases. The CDR3 runs to 16 residues. Germline V lookup: CDR1 LNHDA, CDR2 SQIVND (reference sequence). Unmatched junction bases numbered 7, after V lost 4 bases and J lost 4 bases. CDR3 bases: TGTGCCAGTAGTACCGCGACAGGGGGGGATAATGAAAAACTGTTTTTT. Protein: CASSTATGGDNEKLFF.